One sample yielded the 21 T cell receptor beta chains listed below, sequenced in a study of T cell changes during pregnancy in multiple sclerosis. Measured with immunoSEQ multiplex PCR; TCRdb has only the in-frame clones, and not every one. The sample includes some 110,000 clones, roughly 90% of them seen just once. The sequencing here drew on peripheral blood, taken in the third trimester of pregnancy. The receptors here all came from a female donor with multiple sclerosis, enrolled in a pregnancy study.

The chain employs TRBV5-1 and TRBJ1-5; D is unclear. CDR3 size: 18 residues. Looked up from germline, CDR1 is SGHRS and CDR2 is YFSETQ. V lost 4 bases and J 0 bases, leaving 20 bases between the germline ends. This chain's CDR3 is CASSAPPISRHSNQPQHF. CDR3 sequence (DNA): TGCGCCAGCAGCGCGCCCCCCATCTCCAGACATAGCAATCAGCCCCAGCATTTT.

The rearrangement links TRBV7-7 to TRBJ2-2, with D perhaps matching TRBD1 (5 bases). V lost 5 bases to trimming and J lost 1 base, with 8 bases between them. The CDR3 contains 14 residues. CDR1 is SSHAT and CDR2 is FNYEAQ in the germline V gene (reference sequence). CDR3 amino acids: CASSRTMNTGELFF. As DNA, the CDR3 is TGTGCCAGCAGCCGGACAATGAACACCGGGGAGCTGTTTTTT.

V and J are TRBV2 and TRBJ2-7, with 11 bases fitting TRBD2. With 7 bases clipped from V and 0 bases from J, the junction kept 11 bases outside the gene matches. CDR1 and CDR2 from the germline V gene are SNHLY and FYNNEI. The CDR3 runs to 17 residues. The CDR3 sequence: CASTGPSGRPISYEQYF. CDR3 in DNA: TGTGCCAGCACCGGTCCTAGCGGGAGGCCAATCTCCTACGAGCAGTACTTC. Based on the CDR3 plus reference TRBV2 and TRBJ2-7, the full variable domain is EPEVTQTPSHQVTQMGQEVILRCVPISNHLYFYWYRQILGQKVEFLVSFYNNEISEKSEIFDDQFSVERPDGSNFTLKIRSTKLEDSAMYFCASTGPSGRPISYEQYFGPGTRLTVT.

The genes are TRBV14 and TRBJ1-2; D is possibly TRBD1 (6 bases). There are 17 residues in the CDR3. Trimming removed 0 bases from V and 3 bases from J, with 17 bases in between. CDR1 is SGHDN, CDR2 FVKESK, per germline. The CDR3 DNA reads TGTGCCAGCAGCCAAGATCAATCCGCAGGGGCCTACTATGGCTACACCTTC. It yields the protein CASSQDQSAGAYYGYTF.

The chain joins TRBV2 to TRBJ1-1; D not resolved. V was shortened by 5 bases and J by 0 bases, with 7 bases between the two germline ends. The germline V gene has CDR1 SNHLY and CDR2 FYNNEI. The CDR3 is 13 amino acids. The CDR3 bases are TGTGCCAGCAGTTTTCCGGTGAACACTGAAGCTTTCTTT. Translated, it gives CASSFPVNTEAFF.

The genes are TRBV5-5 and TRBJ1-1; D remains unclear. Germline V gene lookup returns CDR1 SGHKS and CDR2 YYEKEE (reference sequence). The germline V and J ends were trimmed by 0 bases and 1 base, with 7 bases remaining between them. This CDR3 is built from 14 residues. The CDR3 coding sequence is TGTGCCAGCAGCTTGGGCACGGGGAACACTGAAGCTTTCTTT. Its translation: CASSLGTGNTEAFF.

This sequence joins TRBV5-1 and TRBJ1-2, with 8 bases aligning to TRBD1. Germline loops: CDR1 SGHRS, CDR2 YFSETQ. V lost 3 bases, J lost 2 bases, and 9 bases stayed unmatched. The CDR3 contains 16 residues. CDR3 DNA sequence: TGCGCCAGCAGCTCCCGGACAGGGAGGGACAACTATGGCTACACCTTC. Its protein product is CASSSRTGRDNYGYTF.

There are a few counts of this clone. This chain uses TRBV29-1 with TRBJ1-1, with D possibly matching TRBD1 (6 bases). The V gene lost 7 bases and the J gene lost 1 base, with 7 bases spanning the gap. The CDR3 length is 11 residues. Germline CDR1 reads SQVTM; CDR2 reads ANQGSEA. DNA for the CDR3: TGCAGCGCGACAGGGAACACTGAAGCTTTCTTT. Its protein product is CSATGNTEAFF.

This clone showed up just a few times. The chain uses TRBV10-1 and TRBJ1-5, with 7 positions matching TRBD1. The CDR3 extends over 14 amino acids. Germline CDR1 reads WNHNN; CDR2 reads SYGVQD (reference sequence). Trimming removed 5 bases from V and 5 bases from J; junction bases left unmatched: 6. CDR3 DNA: TGCGCCAGCAGTAAACAGGGGATCGATCAGCCCCAGCATTTT. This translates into CASSKQGIDQPQHF.

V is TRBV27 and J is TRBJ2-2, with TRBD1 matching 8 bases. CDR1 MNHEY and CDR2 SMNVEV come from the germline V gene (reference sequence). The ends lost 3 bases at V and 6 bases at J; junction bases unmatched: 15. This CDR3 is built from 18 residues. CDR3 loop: CASSFTSVRGLQPGELFF. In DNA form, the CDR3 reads TGTGCCAGCAGTTTTACTTCTGTCAGGGGGCTCCAACCCGGGGAGCTGTTTTTT.

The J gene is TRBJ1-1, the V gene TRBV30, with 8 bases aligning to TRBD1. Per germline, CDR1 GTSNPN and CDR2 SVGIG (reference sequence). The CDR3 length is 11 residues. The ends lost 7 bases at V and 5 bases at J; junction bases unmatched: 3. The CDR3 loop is CAFYRGTEAFF. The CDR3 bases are TGTGCCTTCTACAGGGGGACTGAAGCTTTCTTT.

CDR3 coding DNA: TGTGCCAGCAGTTTAGGGTGGACAGGGGGCGACCAGCCCCAGCATTTT. Its protein product is CASSLGWTGGDQPQHF. V gene TRBV28 combines with J gene TRBJ1-5; 11 bases are a match to TRBD1. CDR1 is MDHEN and CDR2 is SYDVKM in the germline V gene. V lost 2 bases, J lost 7 bases, and 7 bases stayed unmatched. The CDR3 totals 16 residues.

This CDR3 is CASSMGEGLGDTQYF. In DNA form, the CDR3 reads TGTGCCAGCTCCATGGGGGAGGGCCTAGGAGATACGCAGTATTTT. The gene calls are TRBV27 and TRBJ2-3; 7 positions agree with TRBD2. The V gene's germline CDR1 is MNHEY and CDR2 SMNVEV (reference sequence). With V trimmed by 8 bases and J by 5 bases, 13 bases remained unmatched. CDR3 size: 15 residues.

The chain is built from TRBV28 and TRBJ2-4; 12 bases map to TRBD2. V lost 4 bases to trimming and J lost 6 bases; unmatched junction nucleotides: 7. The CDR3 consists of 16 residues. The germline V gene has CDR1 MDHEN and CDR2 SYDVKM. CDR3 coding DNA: TGTGCCAGCAGTTCAGGGACTAGCGGGCTTAGAAACATTCAGTACTTC. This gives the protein CASSSGTSGLRNIQYF.

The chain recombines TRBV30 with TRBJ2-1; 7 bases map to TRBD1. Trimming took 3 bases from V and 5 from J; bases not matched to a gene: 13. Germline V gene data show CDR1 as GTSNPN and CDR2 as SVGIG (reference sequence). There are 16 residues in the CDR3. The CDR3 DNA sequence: TGTGCCTGGAGCCCGGGACAGACGACTGTGCACAATGAGCAGTTCTTC. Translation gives CAWSPGQTTVHNEQFF. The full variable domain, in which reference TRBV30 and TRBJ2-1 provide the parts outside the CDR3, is SQTIHQWPATLVQPVGSPLSLECTVEGTSNPNLYWYRQAAGRGLQLLFYSVGIGQISSEVPQNLSASRPQDRQFILSSKKLLLSDSGFYLCAWSPGQTTVHNEQFFGPGTRLTVL.

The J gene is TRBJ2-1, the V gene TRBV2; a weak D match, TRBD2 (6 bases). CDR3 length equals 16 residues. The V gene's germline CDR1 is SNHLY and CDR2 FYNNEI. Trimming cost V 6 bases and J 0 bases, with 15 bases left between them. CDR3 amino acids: CASSRGGTSSYNEQFF. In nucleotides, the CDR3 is TGTGCCAGCAGCCGAGGCGGGACGAGCTCCTACAATGAGCAGTTCTTC.

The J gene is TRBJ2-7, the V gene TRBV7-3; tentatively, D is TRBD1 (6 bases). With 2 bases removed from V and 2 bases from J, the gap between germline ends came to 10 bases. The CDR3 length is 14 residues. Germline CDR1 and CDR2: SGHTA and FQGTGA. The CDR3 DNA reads TGTGCCAGCAGCTTAGGGCCAGGGGCCTACGAGCAGTACTTC. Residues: CASSLGPGAYEQYF.

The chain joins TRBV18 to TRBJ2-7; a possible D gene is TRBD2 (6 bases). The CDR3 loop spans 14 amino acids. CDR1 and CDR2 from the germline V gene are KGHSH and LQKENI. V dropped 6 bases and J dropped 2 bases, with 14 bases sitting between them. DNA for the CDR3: TGTGCCAGCTCTGAAAGGGGAGGCCCCTACGAGCAGTACTTC. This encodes CASSERGGPYEQYF.

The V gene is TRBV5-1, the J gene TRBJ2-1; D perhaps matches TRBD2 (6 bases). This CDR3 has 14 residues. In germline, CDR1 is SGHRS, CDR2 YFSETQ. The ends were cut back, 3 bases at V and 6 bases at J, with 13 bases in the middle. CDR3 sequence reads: CASSSSGLINEQFF. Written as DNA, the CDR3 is TGCGCCAGCAGCTCCTCAGGACTAATCAATGAGCAGTTCTTC. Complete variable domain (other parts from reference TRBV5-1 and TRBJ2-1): KAGVTQTPRYLIKTRGQQVTLSCSPISGHRSVSWYQQTPGQGLQFLFEYFSETQRNKGNFPGRFSGRQFSNSRSEMNVSTLELGDSALYLCASSSSGLINEQFFGPGTRLTVL.

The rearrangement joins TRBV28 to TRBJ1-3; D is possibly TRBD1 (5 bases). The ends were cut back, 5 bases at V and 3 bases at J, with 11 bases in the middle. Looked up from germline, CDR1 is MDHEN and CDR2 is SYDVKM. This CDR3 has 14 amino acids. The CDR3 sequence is CASSQPGIGNTIYF. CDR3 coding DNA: TGTGCCAGCAGTCAACCAGGGATTGGAAACACCATATATTTT.

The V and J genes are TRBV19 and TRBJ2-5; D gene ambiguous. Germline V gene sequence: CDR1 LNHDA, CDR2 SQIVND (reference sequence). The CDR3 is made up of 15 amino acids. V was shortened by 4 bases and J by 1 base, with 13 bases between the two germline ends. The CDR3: CASSRLRGSQETQYF. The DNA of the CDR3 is TGTGCCAGTAGTAGACTGCGTGGATCCCAAGAGACCCAGTACTTC.